This TCR beta chain stems from a study of T cells in women clearing cervical HPV infection. Profiled with immunoSEQ multiplex PCR; TCRdb holds only in-frame clones, not every one. This repertoire includes some 37,000 clones. Comment on this clone: Read coverage stops 3 residues before the CDR3 terminus; the germline J gene supplies the remainder.

Looked up from germline, CDR1 is MNHEY and CDR2 is SVGEGT. J gave up 2 bases and V 0 bases, and 4 bases lay outside the gene matches. This CDR3 region has 15 residues. The clonotype originates from a woman between 18 and 69 years old with a cervical HPV16 infection that either progressed to CIN3+ or cleared (not recorded which). The chain combines TRBV6-2 or TRBV6-3 with TRBJ2-7; 7 nucleotides agree with TRBD2. The sequenced material came from blood buffy coat. CDR3 DNA, as far as it was read: TGTGCCAGCAGTTACTCGAGCGGGGTAACCTACGAG. Translating it yields CASSYSSGVTYE. The complete CDR3 reads CASSYSSGVTYEQYF.